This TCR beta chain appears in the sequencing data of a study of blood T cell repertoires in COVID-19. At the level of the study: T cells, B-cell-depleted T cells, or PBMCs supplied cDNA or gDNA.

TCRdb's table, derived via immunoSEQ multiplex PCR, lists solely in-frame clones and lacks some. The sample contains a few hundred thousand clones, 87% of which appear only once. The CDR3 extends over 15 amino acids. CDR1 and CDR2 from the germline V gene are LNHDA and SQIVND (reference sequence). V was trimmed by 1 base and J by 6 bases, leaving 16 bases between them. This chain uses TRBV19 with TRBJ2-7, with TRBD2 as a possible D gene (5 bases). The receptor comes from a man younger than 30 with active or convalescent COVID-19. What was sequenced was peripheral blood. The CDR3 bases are TGTGCCAGTAGTATAGGACGGGGAATGATCGCCGAGCAGTACTTC. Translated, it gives CASSIGRGMIAEQYF. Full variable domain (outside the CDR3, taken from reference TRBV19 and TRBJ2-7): DGGITQSPKYLFRKEGQNVTLSCEQNLNHDAMYWYRQDPGQGLRLIYYSQIVNDFQKGDIAEGYSVSREKKESFPLTVTSAQKNPTAFYLCASSIGRGMIAEQYFGPGTRLTVT.